Shown below are 26 T cell receptor beta chains from a single sample sequenced in a study of patients and donors after allogeneic stem cell transplantation. TCRdb re-called the RT-PCR reads through MiXCR, storing one row per CDR3 protein. The sample holds 400,000 to 500,000 distinct CDR3 sequences; approximately 16% are singletons and the top ten take around 6.8%. The sample consisted of blood, either unsorted or a sorted T cell fraction (not recorded which). All receptors derive from a human donor who was either an allogeneic HSCT recipient or a stem cell or donor lymphocyte infusion donor (not recorded which). It is not recorded whose cells these are; they may come from a transplant donor.

In its sample, this clonotype was seen many times. The chain employs TRBV3-1 and TRBJ2-2; 11 bases line up with TRBD1. The germline V gene encodes CDR1 LGHDT and CDR2 YNNKEL (reference sequence). J was trimmed by 6 bases and V by 7 bases; bases with no gene match: 4. CDR3 length: 14 amino acids. The CDR3 loop reads CASKDRGLAGELFF. As DNA, the CDR3 is TGTGCCAGCAAGGACAGGGGGCTGGCCGGGGAGCTGTTTTTT.

This clonotype has just a few counts. In DNA form, the CDR3 reads TGTGCCAGCAGCTTATCTTACGCGACCTACGAGCAGTACTTC. Amino acids: CASSLSYATYEQYF. J is TRBJ2-7 and V is TRBV7-9; D not resolved. Per germline, CDR1 SEHNR and CDR2 FQNEAQ (reference sequence). The CDR3 runs 14 residues. Trimming shortened V by 2 bases and J by 2 bases, and 10 bases separated the two germline ends.

In its sample, this clonotype was seen a few times. The chain employs TRBV12-3 or TRBV12-4 and TRBJ2-2, with TRBD1 matching over 7 bases. J lost 4 bases, V lost 6 bases, and 5 bases had no gene match. The CDR3 loop spans 14 amino acids. CDR3 protein: CASRTGARTGELFF. The CDR3 nucleotides read TGTGCCAGCAGAACAGGGGCACGCACCGGGGAGCTGTTTTTT.

The chain recombines TRBV5-1 with TRBJ1-4; D may be TRBD1 (6 bases). CDR1 and CDR2 from the germline V gene are SGHRS and YFSETQ. The CDR3 is made up of 15 amino acids. Trimming removed 1 base at V and 8 bases at J, with 15 bases between. This CDR3 is CASSLRAGVNEKLFF. The CDR3 nucleotides are TGCGCCAGCAGCTTGAGGGCAGGGGTTAACGAAAAACTGTTTTTT.

This clonotype came up many times. This chain joins TRBV28 and TRBJ1-1, with TRBD1 identical over 10 bases. Germline V gene data show CDR1 as MDHEN and CDR2 as SYDVKM. With 7 bases clipped from V and 7 bases from J, the junction kept 12 bases outside the gene matches. The CDR3 is 15 residues long. As DNA, the CDR3 is TGTGCCAGCACCCCCGTGACAGGGGGCTTGCGTGAAGCTTTCTTT. Translation gives CASTPVTGGLREAFF.

There are many counts of this clonotype. The genes are TRBV6-5 and TRBJ2-1, with 9 bases identical to TRBD2. This CDR3 has 16 residues. Germline loops: CDR1 MNHEY, CDR2 SVGAGI. V shed 2 bases, J shed 4 bases, and the junction held 6 bases outside the gene matches. The CDR3 DNA follows: TGTGCCAGCAGTTACGTAGCGGGGGCCGATTACAATGAGCAGTTCTTC. It specifies CASSYVAGADYNEQFF.

This clonotype was detected only a few times. The DNA of the CDR3 is TGTGCCAGCAGTTTGATCCCAAAGCCCTACAATGAGCAGTTCTTC. Translating gives CASSLIPKPYNEQFF. V gene TRBV27 combines with J gene TRBJ2-1; D unresolved. CDR1 is MNHEY, CDR2 SMNVEV, per germline (reference sequence). There are 15 residues in the CDR3. V lost 3 bases, J lost 2 bases, and 11 bases lay in between.

Written as DNA, the CDR3 is TGTGCCAGCAGCCAAGATCGGATGAAGGAGGATCCGACCTCGGATGGCTACACCTTC. Its translation is CASSQDRMKEDPTSDGYTF. The genes are TRBV3-1 and TRBJ1-2; D is uncertain. Germline CDR1 reads LGHDT; CDR2 reads YNNKEL (reference sequence). V dropped 0 bases and J dropped 6 bases, with 26 bases sitting between them. CDR3 length: 19 residues.

In this sample, this clonotype turned up a few times. V usage is TRBV13 and J usage is TRBJ1-1; D call uncertain. Germline CDR1 is PRHDT and CDR2 is FYEKMQ (reference sequence). This CDR3 has 16 residues. V was clipped by 4 bases and J by 0 bases, with 15 bases between them. The CDR3 DNA follows: TGTGCCAGCAGCTACTCCGGGTCCTCGATGAACACTGAAGCTTTCTTT. The encoded protein is CASSYSGSSMNTEAFF.

The table lists this clonotype with a count of one. This chain uses TRBV14 with TRBJ2-2, with TRBD1 matching over 7 bases. This CDR3 contains 16 residues. The germline V gene encodes CDR1 SGHDN and CDR2 FVKESK. Germline trimming cut 4 bases from V and 2 bases from J; bases unmatched to any gene: 7. The CDR3 DNA reads TGTGCCAGCAGCCCTAGGACAGGAAGCAACACCGGGGAGCTGTTTTTT. It is translated as CASSPRTGSNTGELFF.

This clonotype occurred many times. The V call is TRBV12-3 or TRBV12-4, the J call TRBJ1-1, with a possible D match to TRBD1 (5 bases). V dropped 1 base and J dropped 4 bases, with 13 bases sitting between them. The CDR3 has 15 amino acids. CDR3 protein: CASSLGGGSLTEAFF. The CDR3 nucleotides read TGTGCCAGCAGTTTAGGGGGGGGGTCCCTCACTGAAGCTTTCTTT.

J is TRBJ2-2 and V is TRBV27, with TRBD1 identical over 7 bases. The CDR3 covers 16 residues. Trimming at V came to 4 bases and at J to 1 base, leaving 6 bases not matched to a gene. CDR1 and CDR2 (germline): MNHEY, SMNVEV (reference sequence). This CDR3 is CASSSLTGLNTGELFF. DNA of the CDR3: TGTGCCAGCAGTTCGCTGACAGGGTTGAACACCGGGGAGCTGTTTTTT.

The chain carries TRBV6-1 and TRBJ2-7; 7 bases match TRBD1. The V segment lost 7 bases and the J segment 1 base; nucleotides outside the gene matches: 4. This CDR3 is built from 13 residues. Germline-derived CDR1 and CDR2 are MNHNS and SASEGT. In DNA form, the CDR3 reads TGTGCCAGCACCATGACAGGGTCCTACGAGCAGTACTTC. Its translation: CASTMTGSYEQYF.

This chain joins TRBV25-1 and TRBJ2-7; no clear D gene. The germline gives CDR1 MGHDK, CDR2 SYGVNS. The V end was cut by 2 bases, the J end by 0 bases, with 8 bases between. The CDR3 contains 14 residues. The CDR3 nucleotides read TGTGCCAGCAGTGAAAGCCCTTACTCCTACGAGCAGTACTTC. It encodes CASSESPYSYEQYF.

This clonotype turned up a few times. The V gene is TRBV20-1, the J gene TRBJ2-7, with D possibly matching TRBD2 (6 bases). There are 12 residues in the CDR3. From germline, CDR1 is DFQATT and CDR2 SNEGSKA (reference sequence). The V end was cut by 5 bases, the J end by 2 bases, with 10 bases between. As DNA, the CDR3 is TGCAGTGCTCCCACTAGCACCTACGAGCAGTACTTC. Its translation is CSAPTSTYEQYF.

The chain couples TRBV24-1 to TRBJ2-5; 7 positions agree with TRBD1. V shed 6 bases, J shed 4 bases, and the junction held 1 base outside the gene matches. The CDR3 sequence is 12 residues long. Germline-derived CDR1 and CDR2 are KGHDR and SFDVKD. CDR3: CATSSGGETQYF. For the CDR3, the DNA is TGTGCCACCAGTTCAGGGGGAGAGACCCAGTACTTC.

This chain joins TRBV11-2 and TRBJ1-1; no reliable D call. With 4 bases removed from V and 0 bases from J, the gap between germline ends came to 6 bases. The CDR3 extends over 13 amino acids. The germline V gene encodes CDR1 SGHAT and CDR2 FQNNGV. The CDR3 here is CASSYTMNTEAFF. For the CDR3, the DNA is TGTGCCAGCAGCTATACAATGAACACTGAAGCTTTCTTT.

The chain has TRBV3-1 and TRBJ2-7; D is undetermined. The CDR3 sequence is 15 residues long. Germline V lookup: CDR1 LGHDT, CDR2 YNNKEL (reference sequence). The V end was cut by 1 base, the J end by 5 bases, with 15 bases between. The CDR3 region has the DNA TGTGCCAGCAGCCAAGTTTTGGGCTCCTATGACGAGCAGTACTTC. Translated, it gives CASSQVLGSYDEQYF.

This clonotype occurred a few times. In nucleotides, the CDR3 is TGTGCCAGCAGTGCGCAGGGGGCCGGCTTAGAGGAAAAACTGTTTTTT. Translation: CASSAQGAGLEEKLFF. The rearrangement joins TRBV25-1 to TRBJ1-4; 8 bases are a match to TRBD1. V trimming: 4 bases; J trimming: 8 bases; junction bases outside the gene matches: 12. From germline, CDR1 is MGHDK and CDR2 SYGVNS. The CDR3 consists of 16 residues. Looking up the rest from reference TRBV25-1 and TRBJ1-4 gives the full variable domain: EADIYQTPRYLVIGTGKKITLECSQTMGHDKMYWYQQDPGMELHLIHYSYGVNSTEKGDLSSESTVSRIRTEHFPLTLESARPSHTSQYLCASSAQGAGLEEKLFFGSGTQLSVL.

Only a few counts were recorded for this clonotype. CDR3 sequence (DNA): TGTGCCAGCGGCGGAGAGACCCAGTACTTC. It specifies CASGGETQYF. V gene TRBV12-3 or TRBV12-4 combines with J gene TRBJ2-5, with D hard to call. This CDR3 comprises 10 residues. Trimming cost V 8 bases and J 4 bases, with 5 bases left between them.

This clonotype turned up a few times. The rearrangement uses TRBV6-5 and TRBJ2-5, with D perhaps TRBD1 (6 bases). The CDR3 covers 17 residues. Germline lookup yields CDR1 MNHEY and CDR2 SVGAGI. The germline V and J ends were trimmed by 4 bases and 0 bases, with 18 bases remaining between them. The DNA of the CDR3 is TGTGCCAGCAGTTCCGTCAGGGGATCATTATACCAAGAGACCCAGTACTTC. Its protein product is CASSSVRGSLYQETQYF.

In its sample, this clonotype was seen a few times. The chain has TRBV7-9 and TRBJ2-7; the D gene is possibly TRBD1 (5 bases). This CDR3 region has 15 residues. The germline V and J ends were trimmed by 2 bases and 5 bases, with 16 bases remaining between them. The V gene's germline CDR1 is SEHNR and CDR2 FQNEAQ (reference sequence). The CDR3 region has the DNA TGTGCCAGCAGCTTAAAGAGTCCAGGGCGGCACGAGCAGTACTTC. Its translation is CASSLKSPGRHEQYF.

This clonotype has just a few counts. V and J are TRBV12-3 or TRBV12-4 and TRBJ2-7, with D hard to call. CDR3 size: 14 residues. V was clipped by 5 bases and J by 2 bases, with 13 bases between them. The CDR3 loop is CASSPSRQTYEQYF. CDR3 DNA sequence: TGTGCCAGCAGTCCCTCTCGACAAACCTACGAGCAGTACTTC.

This clonotype was seen many times. J is TRBJ2-5 and V is TRBV4-2; no clear D gene. The V gene's germline CDR1 is LGHNA and CDR2 YNFKEQ. The CDR3 is made up of 16 amino acids. The ends were cut back, 0 bases at V and 3 bases at J, with 14 bases in the middle. The CDR3 coding sequence is TGTGCCAGCAGCCAAGAGAACCCCGGCGGAAAAGAGACCCAGTACTTC. Translation gives CASSQENPGGKETQYF.

The chain couples TRBV2 to TRBJ2-1; D remains ambiguous. Trimming shortened V by 3 bases and J by 8 bases, and 5 bases separated the two germline ends. This CDR3 has 11 amino acids. CDR1 is SNHLY and CDR2 is FYNNEI in the germline V gene. The DNA of the CDR3 is TGTGCCAGCAGTGAGCGGTATGAGCAGTTCTTC. Translating gives CASSERYEQFF. Variable domain in full (rest from reference TRBV2 and TRBJ2-1): EPEVTQTPSHQVTQMGQEVILRCVPISNHLYFYWYRQILGQKVEFLVSFYNNEISEKSEIFDDQFSVERPDGSNFTLKIRSTKLEDSAMYFCASSERYEQFFGPGTRLTVL.

This clonotype was detected only a few times. V is TRBV7-3 and J is TRBJ1-3; a weak D match, TRBD1 (5 bases). Germline values: CDR1 SGHTA, CDR2 FQGTGA. CDR3 length: 15 residues. Trimming took 5 bases from V and 4 from J, leaving 15 bases between them. The CDR3 protein is CASSPQGSSGNTIYF. DNA for the CDR3: TGTGCCAGCAGCCCCCAGGGTAGTTCCGGAAACACCATATATTTT.